Shown below are 9 T cell receptor beta chains from a single sample sequenced in a study of early T cells in non-severe SARS-CoV-2 infection. A single record per CDR3 protein comes from TCRdb applying MiXCR to the 5' RACE reads. The sample has roughly 56,000 distinct CDR3 sequences; less than 15% are singletons. The sequences come from whole blood, collected at baseline. The receptors come from an adult who was a healthcare worker with PCR-confirmed SARS-CoV-2 infection or an uninfected control (not recorded which).

This chain uses TRBV11-2 with TRBJ2-3; D may be TRBD2 (5 bases). The CDR3 is 16 amino acids. Trimming shortened V by 0 bases and J by 6 bases, and 16 bases separated the two germline ends. Per the germline V gene, CDR1 is SGHAT and CDR2 is FQNNGV. The CDR3, as DNA: TGTGCCAGCAGCTTAGAGGTTCCTGGACTTCTTGATACGCAGTATTTT. Amino acids: CASSLEVPGLLDTQYF.

This clonotype was found many times. V usage is TRBV5-1 and J usage is TRBJ2-3; the match to TRBD1 covers 8 bases. The CDR3 runs 14 residues. The germline CDR1 and CDR2 sequences are SGHRS and YFSETQ. J was trimmed by 4 bases and V by 4 bases; bases with no gene match: 5. The CDR3 loop reads CASSTNRGADTQYF. In nucleotides, the CDR3 is TGCGCCAGCAGCACGAACAGGGGGGCAGATACGCAGTATTTT.

This clonotype was recorded at least ten times. The V gene is TRBV10-2, the J gene TRBJ2-7, with 7 bases aligning to TRBD1. There are 13 residues in the CDR3. The V and J ends lost 5 bases and 2 bases, in that order; junction bases with no gene match: 3. CDR1 and CDR2 (germline): WSHSY, SAAADI. In nucleotides, the CDR3 is TGCGCCAGCAGTCGGGACAGCGCCTACGAGCAGTACTTC. Its translation is CASSRDSAYEQYF.

This clonotype was detected many times. The V and J genes are TRBV7-3 and TRBJ2-3; 14 bases line up with TRBD2. Looked up from germline, CDR1 is SGHTA and CDR2 is FQGTGA. The CDR3 consists of 16 residues. V trimming: 5 bases; J trimming: 3 bases; junction bases outside the gene matches: 4. CDR3 sequence reads: CASSLGLAGVTDTQYF. The CDR3 bases are TGTGCCAGCAGCCTGGGACTAGCGGGAGTGACAGATACGCAGTATTTT.

The chain joins TRBV12-3 or TRBV12-4 to TRBJ1-1; D is unresolved. There are 14 residues in the CDR3. V gave up 4 bases and J gave up 2 bases, with 11 bases separating them. The CDR3 spells CASSSRNENTEAFF. The CDR3 nucleotides are TGTGCCAGCAGTTCCCGGAACGAAAACACTGAAGCTTTCTTT.

This chain uses TRBV5-1 with TRBJ1-3, with D unclear. V dropped 4 bases and J dropped 0 bases, with 14 bases sitting between them. CDR1 SGHRS and CDR2 YFSETQ come from the germline V gene. This CDR3 is 16 amino acids long. For the CDR3, the DNA is TGCGCCAGCAGCCCAATGACTGCCTCCTCTGGAAACACCATATATTTT. As protein: CASSPMTASSGNTIYF.

This clonotype has a count of ten or more. This sequence joins TRBV24-1 and TRBJ2-4, with a weak D call TRBD1 (6 bases). The CDR3 is 13 amino acids. The ends were cut back, 11 bases at V and 8 bases at J, with 18 bases in the middle. CDR1 KGHDR and CDR2 SFDVKD come from the germline V gene. CDR3 residues: CAIPHRVGHIQYF. CDR3 nucleotides: TGTGCCATACCTCACAGGGTCGGCCACATTCAGTACTTC.

In this sample, this clonotype turned up a few times. The V and J genes are TRBV12-3 or TRBV12-4 and TRBJ2-3; D is ambiguous. This CDR3 is built from 15 residues. The V and J ends lost 5 bases and 2 bases respectively, with 14 bases between them. The CDR3 bases are TGTGCCAGCAGTCAAGACGGAAGACCCACAGATACGCAGTATTTT. Amino acids: CASSQDGRPTDTQYF.

The table lists this clonotype with many counts. V is TRBV19 and J is TRBJ1-2; the D is unclear. The germline gives CDR1 LNHDA, CDR2 SQIVND (reference sequence). The CDR3 length is 13 residues. V lost 4 bases and J 4 bases, leaving 10 bases between the germline ends. The CDR3: CASSTRTVYGYTF. The CDR3 DNA sequence: TGTGCCAGTAGTACCCGGACTGTCTATGGCTACACCTTC.